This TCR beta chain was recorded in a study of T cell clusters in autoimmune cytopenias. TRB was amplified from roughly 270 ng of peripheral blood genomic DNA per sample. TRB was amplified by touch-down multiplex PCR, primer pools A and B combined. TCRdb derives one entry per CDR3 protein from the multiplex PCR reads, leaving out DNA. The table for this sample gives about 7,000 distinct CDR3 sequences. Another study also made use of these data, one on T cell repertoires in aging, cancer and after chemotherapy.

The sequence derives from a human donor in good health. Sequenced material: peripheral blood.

The CDR3 region is CASSPWGGRTYEQYF. V gene TRBV28 combines with J gene TRBJ2-7; TCRdb lists TRBD1, though no DNA is available to test this call. The CDR3 is made up of 15 amino acids. From germline, CDR1 is MDHEN and CDR2 SYDVKM.